These T cell receptor beta chains were read from a single sample in a study of blood T cell repertoires in COVID-19. Assay used: immunoSEQ multiplex PCR; TCRdb lists only in-frame clones, some missing. This sample has around 250,000 clones; 80% to 85% occur once, and the top ten carry about 1.5%. Sample: peripheral blood. The receptors here all came from a woman aged 40 to 55 who had recovered from COVID-19. Each CDR3 is given with its conserved first and last residue. A D gene is named only where the DNA matches it firmly. The size entry is marked missing in some rows and otherwise reads once, few, many or a size class.

d_call: TRBD1
v_call: TRBV5-1
j_call: TRBJ1-1
clone_size: .
cdr3_aa: CASSLGQGVTEAFF
cdr3_nt: TGCGCCAGCAGCTTGGGTCAGGGGGTCACTGAAGCTTTCTTT

d_call: TRBD1
v_call: TRBV6-6
j_call: TRBJ1-3
clone_size: .
cdr3_aa: CASGTGHRNTIYF
cdr3_nt: TGTGCCAGCGGGACAGGTCATAGAAACACCATATATTTT

d_call: TRBD1
v_call: TRBV18
j_call: TRBJ2-5
clone_size: few
cdr3_aa: CASSPPMGQGTEQETQYF
cdr3_nt: TGTGCCAGCTCACCACCTATGGGACAGGGGACGGAACAAGAGACCCAGTACTTC

d_call: TRBD2
v_call: TRBV7-6
j_call: TRBJ2-1
clone_size: .
cdr3_aa: CASSLVLAGGNEQFF
cdr3_nt: TGTGCCAGCAGCTTAGTATTAGCGGGGGGGAATGAGCAGTTCTTC

d_call: TRBD1
v_call: TRBV7-9
j_call: TRBJ1-6
clone_size: once
cdr3_aa: CASSSFPGGFNSPLHF
cdr3_nt: TGTGCCAGCAGCTCATTCCCAGGGGGCTTTAATTCACCCCTCCACTTT

d_call: .
v_call: TRBV19
j_call: TRBJ1-1
clone_size: few
cdr3_aa: CASRWQPNTEAFF
cdr3_nt: TGTGCCAGTAGGTGGCAACCGAACACTGAAGCTTTCTTT

d_call: .
v_call: TRBV28
j_call: TRBJ1-1
clone_size: once
cdr3_aa: CASQGSEEKAFF
cdr3_nt: TGTGCCAGCCAGGGGTCGGAGGAAAAGGCTTTCTTT

d_call: TRBD2
v_call: TRBV2
j_call: TRBJ2-3
clone_size: .
cdr3_aa: CASSRLAADTQYF
cdr3_nt: TGTGCCAGCAGTAGACTAGCCGCAGATACGCAGTATTTT

d_call: TRBD2
v_call: TRBV7-9
j_call: TRBJ2-1
clone_size: many
cdr3_aa: CASSLSLAGAHNEQFF
cdr3_nt: TGTGCCAGCAGCCTCAGCCTAGCGGGGGCACACAATGAGCAGTTCTTC

d_call: .
v_call: TRBV28
j_call: TRBJ1-2
clone_size: .
cdr3_aa: CASSGTVANYGYTF
cdr3_nt: TGTGCCAGCAGCGGGACTGTAGCTAACTATGGCTACACCTTC

d_call: TRBD1
v_call: TRBV7-6
j_call: TRBJ2-2
clone_size: .
cdr3_aa: CASSLGAGQGLGELFF
cdr3_nt: TGTGCCAGCAGCTTAGGAGCGGGACAGGGGTTGGGGGAGCTGTTTTTT

d_call: TRBD1
v_call: TRBV5-1
j_call: TRBJ2-7
clone_size: once
cdr3_aa: CASSQGTGGYEQYF
cdr3_nt: TGCGCCAGCAGCCAAGGGACAGGGGGCTACGAGCAGTACTTC

d_call: .
v_call: TRBV2
j_call: TRBJ2-5
clone_size: once
cdr3_aa: CASTTTGETQYF
cdr3_nt: TGTGCCAGCACGACTACCGGGGAGACCCAGTACTTC

d_call: .
v_call: TRBV28
j_call: TRBJ2-7
clone_size: .
cdr3_aa: CASRFGLLNPYEQYF
cdr3_nt: TGTGCCAGCCGTTTTGGACTTCTGAACCCCTACGAGCAGTACTTC

d_call: TRBD1
v_call: TRBV27
j_call: TRBJ1-6
clone_size: .
cdr3_aa: CASKAPPGQGSYNSPLHF
cdr3_nt: TGTGCCAGCAAAGCCCCGCCGGGACAGGGGTCCTATAATTCACCCCTCCACTTT

d_call: .
v_call: TRBV5-4
j_call: TRBJ2-1
clone_size: .
cdr3_aa: CASSAAGTGEFF
cdr3_nt: TGTGCCAGCAGCGCCGCCGGGACGGGAGAGTTCTTC

d_call: .
v_call: TRBV11-2
j_call: TRBJ2-1
clone_size: .
cdr3_aa: CASSRGLIQFF
cdr3_nt: TGTGCCAGCAGCCGAGGGCTTATCCAGTTCTTC

d_call: TRBD2
v_call: TRBV7-9
j_call: TRBJ2-5
clone_size: .
cdr3_aa: CASSSSLNRLAGEETQYF
cdr3_nt: TGTGCCAGCAGCTCTTCCTTAAACCGATTAGCGGGGGAAGAGACCCAGTACTTC

d_call: .
v_call: TRBV28
j_call: TRBJ1-3
clone_size: once
cdr3_aa: CASSLSGAGNTIYF
cdr3_nt: TGTGCCAGCAGTTTATCAGGGGCTGGAAACACCATATATTTT

d_call: TRBD1
v_call: TRBV2
j_call: TRBJ1-6
clone_size: .
cdr3_aa: CASSERTGVPSPLHF
cdr3_nt: TGTGCCAGCAGTGAAAGGACAGGGGTACCCTCACCCCTCCACTTT

d_call: .
v_call: TRBV10-1
j_call: TRBJ1-5
clone_size: few
cdr3_aa: CASSEGAVDQPQHF
cdr3_nt: TGCGCCAGCAGTGAAGGGGCCGTGGATCAGCCCCAGCATTTT

d_call: TRBD1
v_call: TRBV10-3
j_call: TRBJ1-6
clone_size: .
cdr3_aa: CAIRDRGSSYNSPLHF
cdr3_nt: TGTGCCATCAGAGACAGGGGAAGCTCCTATAATTCACCCCTCCACTTT

d_call: .
v_call: TRBV18
j_call: TRBJ1-5
clone_size: .
cdr3_aa: CASSPLGGPEQPQHF
cdr3_nt: TGTGCCAGCTCACCATTGGGGGGGCCCGAGCAGCCCCAGCATTTT

d_call: .
v_call: TRBV2
j_call: TRBJ1-2
clone_size: few
cdr3_aa: CASKTQNNYGYTF
cdr3_nt: TGTGCCAGCAAGACACAGAACAACTATGGCTACACCTTC

d_call: .
v_call: TRBV11-2
j_call: TRBJ1-4
clone_size: .
cdr3_aa: CASSLATQTNEKLFF
cdr3_nt: TGTGCCAGCAGCTTAGCGACACAAACTAATGAAAAACTGTTTTTT

d_call: .
v_call: TRBV27
j_call: TRBJ1-5
clone_size: .
cdr3_aa: CASSPRPGYQPQHF
cdr3_nt: TGTGCCAGCAGTCCACGACCAGGATATCAGCCCCAGCATTTT

d_call: .
v_call: TRBV18
j_call: TRBJ2-7
clone_size: .
cdr3_aa: CASSSGLYEQYF
cdr3_nt: TGTGCCAGCTCCTCCGGTTTGTACGAGCAGTACTTC

d_call: .
v_call: TRBV5-1
j_call: TRBJ2-1
clone_size: .
cdr3_aa: CASSLAYRVNEQFF
cdr3_nt: TGCGCCAGCAGCTTGGCTTACAGGGTTAATGAGCAGTTCTTC

d_call: .
v_call: TRBV11-1
j_call: TRBJ2-4
clone_size: .
cdr3_aa: CASSLAGRHWDIQYF
cdr3_nt: TGTGCCAGCAGCTTAGCTGGCAGGCATTGGGACATTCAGTACTTC

d_call: .
v_call: TRBV28
j_call: TRBJ1-1
clone_size: few
cdr3_aa: CASSFQGAKAFF
cdr3_nt: TGTGCCAGCAGTTTTCAGGGCGCAAAGGCTTTCTTT

d_call: .
v_call: TRBV13
j_call: TRBJ1-1
clone_size: .
cdr3_aa: CASSLPPGGASTEAFF
cdr3_nt: TGTGCCAGCAGCTTACCGCCTGGGGGGGCGTCCACTGAAGCTTTCTTT

d_call: .
v_call: TRBV11-2
j_call: TRBJ2-1
clone_size: .
cdr3_aa: CASSSGQPDNEQFF
cdr3_nt: TGTGCCAGCAGCTCCGGACAGCCCGACAATGAGCAGTTCTTC

d_call: .
v_call: TRBV11-2
j_call: TRBJ2-2
clone_size: .
cdr3_aa: CASSHNVHTANTGELFF
cdr3_nt: TGTGCCAGCAGCCATAACGTCCATACAGCGAACACCGGGGAGCTGTTTTTT

d_call: .
v_call: TRBV6-1
j_call: TRBJ1-6
clone_size: .
cdr3_aa: CASSEGGTVIFW
cdr3_nt: TGTGCCAGCAGTGAAGGGGGGACTGTCATCTTTTGG

d_call: .
v_call: TRBV11-3
j_call: TRBJ1-5
clone_size: .
cdr3_aa: CASSLVPRISNQPQHF
cdr3_nt: TGTGCCAGCAGCTTAGTTCCGCGAATTAGCAATCAGCCCCAGCATTTT

d_call: .
v_call: TRBV15
j_call: TRBJ2-7
clone_size: .
cdr3_aa: CATSRGGGTAITYEQYF
cdr3_nt: TGTGCCACCAGCAGGGGCGGAGGGACAGCCATAACCTACGAGCAGTACTTC

d_call: .
v_call: TRBV29-1
j_call: TRBJ1-2
clone_size: .
cdr3_aa: CSVNPGGGYGYTF
cdr3_nt: TGCAGCGTTAATCCGGGGGGCGGCTATGGCTACACCTTC

d_call: .
v_call: TRBV7-9
j_call: TRBJ1-1
clone_size: once
cdr3_aa: CASSLAIGGAEAFF
cdr3_nt: TGTGCCAGCAGCTTAGCGATTGGAGGAGCTGAAGCTTTCTTT

d_call: TRBD1
v_call: TRBV2
j_call: TRBJ1-1
clone_size: once
cdr3_aa: CASSVRTGGGTEAFF
cdr3_nt: TGTGCCAGCAGTGTTAGGACAGGGGGAGGTACTGAAGCTTTCTTT

d_call: TRBD1
v_call: TRBV29-1
j_call: TRBJ1-6
clone_size: .
cdr3_aa: CSAKQGLDSPLHF
cdr3_nt: TGCAGCGCAAAACAGGGGTTAGATTCACCCCTCCACTTT

d_call: .
v_call: TRBV18
j_call: TRBJ1-5
clone_size: .
cdr3_aa: CASSPSGNSNQPQHF
cdr3_nt: TGTGCCAGCTCACCGTCAGGTAATAGCAATCAGCCCCAGCATTTT

d_call: .
v_call: TRBV21-1
j_call: TRBJ1-1
clone_size: .
cdr3_aa: CAKPRGGRTEAFF
cdr3_nt: TGTGCCAAACCGCGCGGGGGCCGGACTGAAGCTTTCTTT

d_call: TRBD2
v_call: TRBV7-9
j_call: TRBJ2-3
clone_size: .
cdr3_aa: CASSSGLAGNRDTQYF
cdr3_nt: TGTGCCAGCAGCTCCGGACTAGCAGGGAATCGGGATACGCAGTATTTT

d_call: .
v_call: TRBV24-1
j_call: TRBJ2-7
clone_size: .
cdr3_aa: CATSEGQNSYEQYF
cdr3_nt: TGTGCCACCAGTGAAGGACAGAACTCCTACGAGCAGTACTTC

d_call: .
v_call: TRBV11-2
j_call: TRBJ2-1
clone_size: .
cdr3_aa: CASSLSLDIYNEQFF
cdr3_nt: TGTGCCAGCAGCCTGTCCCTGGACATCTACAATGAGCAGTTCTTC

d_call: .
v_call: TRBV30
j_call: TRBJ2-5
clone_size: once
cdr3_aa: CAWKEWLESPQYF
cdr3_nt: TGTGCCTGGAAGGAGTGGTTGGAAAGTCCCCAGTACTTC

d_call: TRBD1
v_call: TRBV28
j_call: TRBJ1-4
clone_size: .
cdr3_aa: CASSLPGQGGEKLFF
cdr3_nt: TGTGCCAGCAGTTTACCGGGACAGGGAGGCGAAAAACTGTTTTTT

d_call: .
v_call: TRBV6-5
j_call: TRBJ1-2
clone_size: .
cdr3_aa: CASKRSRVYGYTF
cdr3_nt: TGTGCCAGCAAACGGAGCAGGGTCTATGGCTACACCTTC

d_call: .
v_call: TRBV4-1
j_call: TRBJ1-3
clone_size: .
cdr3_aa: CASSQDQAGFGGNTIYF
cdr3_nt: TGCGCCAGCAGCCAAGATCAGGCGGGATTCGGTGGAAACACCATATATTTT

d_call: .
v_call: TRBV2
j_call: TRBJ1-4
clone_size: .
cdr3_aa: CASRGRSQGGEKLFF
cdr3_nt: TGTGCCAGCAGAGGCAGGTCTCAGGGAGGTGAAAAACTGTTTTTT

d_call: .
v_call: TRBV7-2
j_call: TRBJ2-4
clone_size: .
cdr3_aa: CASSLVGREDIQYF
cdr3_nt: TGTGCCAGCAGCTTAGTAGGCAGGGAGGACATTCAGTACTTC

d_call: TRBD1
v_call: TRBV9
j_call: TRBJ1-2
clone_size: .
cdr3_aa: CASSASTGGARGYTF
cdr3_nt: TGTGCCAGCAGCGCATCGACAGGGGGCGCGCGAGGCTACACCTTC

d_call: TRBD1
v_call: TRBV15
j_call: TRBJ1-2
clone_size: .
cdr3_aa: CATSRDKGASYGYTF
cdr3_nt: TGTGCCACCAGCAGAGATAAGGGGGCTAGCTATGGCTACACCTTC